Each of the 25 T cell receptor beta chains below was sequenced from the same sample in a study of blood T cell repertoires in COVID-19 (dated by TCRdb to the early 2020s). The library was produced with the immunoSEQ multiplex PCR assay. What TCRdb holds here is the immuneACCESS table cut down to in-frame rearrangements. Part of the clones is not present; checked against another copy, under half of the missing clones reflect an unresolved V gene, and the others are unexplained. Within this sample are about 110,000 clones, with 82% of them counted one time only. The ten largest clones capture 7.9% of the sample. The sequencing sample was made of peripheral blood. The receptors were gathered from a man in his 70s with acute or convalescent COVID-19.

The table lists this clone with a count of one. This sequence joins TRBV18 and TRBJ2-3; tentative D call: TRBD1 (5 bases). CDR1 and CDR2 from the germline V gene are KGHSH and LQKENI. V lost 3 bases, J lost 5 bases, and 12 bases lay in between. This CDR3 spans 14 amino acids. DNA of the CDR3: TGTGCCAGCTCACCTGACAGACTTCGAGATACGCAGTATTTT. The encoded protein is CASSPDRLRDTQYF.

The J gene is TRBJ2-2, the V gene TRBV28; D gene unclear. Germline V gives CDR1 MDHEN, CDR2 SYDVKM. CDR3 length: 14 residues. V dropped 2 bases and J dropped 1 base, with 5 bases sitting between them. CDR3 sequence: CASSLAGNTGELFF. CDR3 DNA: TGTGCCAGCAGTTTAGCCGGGAACACCGGGGAGCTGTTTTTT.

The rearrangement links TRBV2 to TRBJ2-5; 10 bases line up with TRBD2. The CDR3 covers 15 residues. The V segment lost 4 bases and the J segment 1 base; nucleotides outside the gene matches: 3. CDR1 is SNHLY, CDR2 FYNNEI, per germline. DNA of the CDR3: TGTGCCAGCAGTGTGAGCGGGGGGGCCCAAGAGACCCAGTACTTC. Protein product: CASSVSGGAQETQYF.

The J gene is TRBJ2-1, the V gene TRBV27; TRBD1 agrees at 7 bases. The J segment lost 1 base and the V segment lost 3 bases, leaving 3 bases of the junction unmatched. Germline CDR1 and CDR2: MNHEY and SMNVEV (reference sequence). The CDR3 is 15 amino acids. CDR3 region: CASSLTGRSYNEQFF. The CDR3 DNA reads TGTGCCAGCAGTTTGACAGGGCGTTCCTACAATGAGCAGTTCTTC.

This chain joins TRBV5-1 and TRBJ2-7; D may be TRBD2 (6 bases). The CDR3 is 14 residues long. V lost 4 bases and J lost 0, with 11 bases in between. Looked up from germline, CDR1 is SGHRS and CDR2 is YFSETQ. The DNA for the CDR3 is TGCGCCAGCAGCGCGGGACTGAGCTCCTACGAGCAGTACTTC. This encodes CASSAGLSSYEQYF.

The chain combines TRBV29-1 with TRBJ1-2, with 7 bases aligning to TRBD1. Germline lookup yields CDR1 SQVTM and CDR2 ANQGSEA. V shed 8 bases, J shed 6 bases, and the junction held 6 bases outside the gene matches. The CDR3 is 11 residues long. Here the CDR3 DNA reads TGCAGCTTACGACAGGGAAATGGCTACACCTTC. Protein: CSLRQGNGYTF.

The chain carries TRBV7-2 and TRBJ1-6, with a tentative D call TRBD1 (5 bases). Germline V gives CDR1 SGHTA, CDR2 FQGNSA. CDR3 length: 16 residues. The ends were cut back, 2 bases at V and 3 bases at J, with 11 bases in the middle. Here the CDR3 reads CASSLQGFIYNSPLHF. The CDR3, as DNA: TGTGCCAGCAGCTTACAGGGTTTTATCTATAATTCACCCCTCCACTTT.

This rearrangement joins TRBV7-9 to TRBJ2-5, with 10 bases identical to TRBD1. This CDR3 comprises 15 residues. Germline V gene data show CDR1 as SEHNR and CDR2 as FQNEAQ (reference sequence). Trimming cost V 5 bases and J 4 bases; bases outside gene matches: 7. CDR3 amino acids: CASSRKTGGAETQYF. Written as DNA, the CDR3 is TGTGCCAGCAGCCGTAAGACAGGGGGCGCAGAGACCCAGTACTTC.

The chain uses TRBV30 and TRBJ1-6, with TRBD1 identical over 8 bases. CDR3 length: 14 amino acids. Germline values: CDR1 GTSNPN, CDR2 SVGIG (reference sequence). The V gene end was trimmed by 4 bases and the J gene end by 10 bases; junction bases not matched to a gene: 9. This chain's CDR3 is CAWTKQGAGSPLHF. The CDR3 nucleotides are TGTGCCTGGACTAAGCAGGGGGCAGGATCACCCCTCCACTTT.

This clone was observed a handful of times. The rearrangement uses TRBV6-5 and TRBJ1-2; D is ambiguous. CDR3 length: 10 residues. The V gene's germline CDR1 is MNHEY and CDR2 SVGAGI. Trimming pared 5 bases from V and 8 bases from J, leaving 6 bases between. CDR3 sequence: CASSRAGYTF. CDR3 DNA sequence: TGTGCCAGCAGTAGAGCAGGCTACACCTTC.

The chain couples TRBV5-1 to TRBJ2-7; 11 positions match TRBD2. CDR1 and CDR2 from the germline V gene are SGHRS and YFSETQ. This CDR3 is 15 amino acids long. Trimming took 1 base from V and 5 from J; bases not matched to a gene: 5. DNA of the CDR3: TGCGCCAGCAGCTTGAAACTAGCGGGAGTGAACGAGCAGTACTTC. It specifies CASSLKLAGVNEQYF.

The chain links TRBV7-3 to TRBJ2-1; 8 nucleotides agree with TRBD2. The CDR3 loop spans 14 amino acids. The V gene end was trimmed by 6 bases and the J gene end by 2 bases; junction bases not matched to a gene: 3. Per germline, CDR1 SGHTA and CDR2 FQGTGA. This CDR3 is CASSYGGAYNEQFF. Written as DNA, the CDR3 is TGTGCCAGCAGTTACGGGGGGGCCTACAATGAGCAGTTCTTC.

J is TRBJ1-6 and V is TRBV6-1, with TRBD1 matching over 9 bases. V shed 1 base, J shed 10 bases, and the junction held 8 bases outside the gene matches. Germline CDR1 is MNHNS and CDR2 is SASEGT. The CDR3 loop spans 16 amino acids. For the CDR3, the DNA is TGTGCCAGCAGTGAAGGGGACAGGGTAGTGTTCTCACCCCTCCACTTT. Its translation is CASSEGDRVVFSPLHF.

This chain joins TRBV10-1 and TRBJ2-5; D may be TRBD1 (5 bases). Germline loops: CDR1 WNHNN, CDR2 SYGVQD (reference sequence). The CDR3 totals 13 residues. V was trimmed by 4 bases and J by 1 base, leaving 7 bases between them. The DNA of the CDR3 is TGCGCCAGCAGTGGACAGTTCCAAGAGACCCAGTACTTC. Translating gives CASSGQFQETQYF.

The chain couples TRBV21-1 to TRBJ2-7; TRBD2, the table's D call, was not compared with the DNA. TRBV21-1 is labeled a pseudogene. The CDR3 consists of 14 residues. This CDR3 reads CASTTLLAGEEQYF. CDR3 sequence (DNA): TGTGCCAGCACCACTCTACTAGCGGGAGAAGAGCAGTACTTC.

The chain is built from TRBV5-1 and TRBJ1-6; 8 bases agree with TRBD1. CDR1 and CDR2 (germline): SGHRS, YFSETQ. CDR3 length: 15 amino acids. V was pared by 3 bases and J by 7 bases, with 6 bases of the junction left unmatched. The CDR3 region has the DNA TGCGCCAGCAGCTGGGCGACAGGGGTAAATTCACCCCTCCACTTT. It codes for CASSWATGVNSPLHF.

This clone was counted a few times. This rearrangement joins TRBV3-1 (or the pseudogene TRBV3-2) to TRBJ2-3; 9 bases are shared with TRBD1. V trimming: 5 bases; J trimming: 0 bases; junction bases outside the gene matches: 3. Germline V gene lookup returns CDR1 LGHDT and CDR2 YNNKEL (reference sequence). The CDR3 consists of 15 residues. CDR3 bases: TGTGCCAGCAGCTTCGGGACAGGGAGCACAGATACGCAGTATTTT. It specifies CASSFGTGSTDTQYF.

The rearrangement joins TRBV18 to TRBJ2-1, with 8 bases lining up with TRBD2. V lost 6 bases to trimming and J lost 6 bases; unmatched junction nucleotides: 10. The CDR3 length is 15 residues. Germline V CDR1 and CDR2: KGHSH, LQKENI. The chain's CDR3 is CASSDRSGEPNEQFF. The CDR3 region has the DNA TGTGCCAGCTCCGACCGTAGCGGGGAACCCAATGAGCAGTTCTTC.

V and J are TRBV7-3 and TRBJ1-1; D is undetermined. V was shortened by 6 bases and J by 1 base, with 9 bases between the two germline ends. The CDR3 extends over 13 amino acids. Germline V gene sequence: CDR1 SGHTA, CDR2 FQGTGA. CDR3 loop: CASSPNQNTEAFF. DNA for the CDR3: TGTGCCAGCAGTCCCAATCAGAACACTGAAGCTTTCTTT.

This clone was detected only once. The chain uses TRBV15 and TRBJ2-7, with D unclear. The V end was cut by 1 base, the J end by 3 bases, with 4 bases between. The CDR3 has 12 amino acids. Germline loops: CDR1 LNHNV, CDR2 YYDKDF (reference sequence). CDR3: CATSRANYEQYF. DNA for the CDR3: TGTGCCACCAGCAGAGCTAACTACGAGCAGTACTTC.

The CDR3 sequence: CASSEDRGVYEQYF. Here the CDR3 DNA reads TGTGCCAGCAGTGAGGACAGGGGAGTTTACGAGCAGTACTTC. V usage is TRBV5-4 and J usage is TRBJ2-7, with 9 bases identical to TRBD1. V shed 5 bases, J shed 4 bases, and the junction held 7 bases outside the gene matches. In germline, CDR1 is SGHNT, CDR2 YYREEE (reference sequence). The CDR3 is made up of 14 amino acids.

The V gene is TRBV10-1, the J gene TRBJ2-7, with D possibly matching TRBD1 (6 bases). The CDR3 is 15 residues long. Germline loops: CDR1 WNHNN, CDR2 SYGVQD (reference sequence). V was clipped by 0 bases and J by 4 bases, with 13 bases between them. CDR3 protein: CASSESGLGQYEQYF. CDR3 bases: TGCGCCAGCAGTGAGTCGGGGCTAGGACAGTACGAGCAGTACTTC.

The V gene is TRBV27, the J gene TRBJ2-7, with TRBD1 identical over 7 bases. V lost 5 bases to trimming and J lost 5 bases; unmatched junction nucleotides: 9. The CDR3 runs to 14 residues. Germline V gives CDR1 MNHEY, CDR2 SMNVEV (reference sequence). CDR3 sequence reads: CASSPWTGTHEQYF. CDR3 sequence (DNA): TGTGCCAGCAGTCCATGGACAGGCACCCACGAGCAGTACTTC.

This clone was detected only once. The gene calls are TRBV19 and TRBJ2-3, with D perhaps TRBD2 (5 bases). The CDR3 is 12 residues long. Trimming stripped 6 bases from V and 4 bases from J, with 8 bases between. The germline V gene has CDR1 LNHDA and CDR2 SQIVND (reference sequence). The CDR3 region is CASRGAPDTQYF. The DNA of the CDR3 is TGTGCCAGTAGGGGAGCCCCAGATACGCAGTATTTT.

This clone was found a few times. The V gene is TRBV19, the J gene TRBJ2-2; D is undetermined. V lost 7 bases, J lost 3 bases, and 9 bases lay in between. The CDR3 consists of 13 residues. CDR1 is LNHDA and CDR2 is SQIVND in the germline V gene (reference sequence). CDR3 protein: CASTLGYTGELFF. In nucleotides, the CDR3 is TGTGCCAGTACCCTCGGGTACACCGGGGAGCTGTTTTTT. The full variable domain, completed using reference TRBV19 and TRBJ2-2, is DGGITQSPKYLFRKEGQNVTLSCEQNLNHDAMYWYRQDPGQGLRLIYYSQIVNDFQKGDIAEGYSVSREKKESFPLTVTSAQKNPTAFYLCASTLGYTGELFFGEGSRLTVL.